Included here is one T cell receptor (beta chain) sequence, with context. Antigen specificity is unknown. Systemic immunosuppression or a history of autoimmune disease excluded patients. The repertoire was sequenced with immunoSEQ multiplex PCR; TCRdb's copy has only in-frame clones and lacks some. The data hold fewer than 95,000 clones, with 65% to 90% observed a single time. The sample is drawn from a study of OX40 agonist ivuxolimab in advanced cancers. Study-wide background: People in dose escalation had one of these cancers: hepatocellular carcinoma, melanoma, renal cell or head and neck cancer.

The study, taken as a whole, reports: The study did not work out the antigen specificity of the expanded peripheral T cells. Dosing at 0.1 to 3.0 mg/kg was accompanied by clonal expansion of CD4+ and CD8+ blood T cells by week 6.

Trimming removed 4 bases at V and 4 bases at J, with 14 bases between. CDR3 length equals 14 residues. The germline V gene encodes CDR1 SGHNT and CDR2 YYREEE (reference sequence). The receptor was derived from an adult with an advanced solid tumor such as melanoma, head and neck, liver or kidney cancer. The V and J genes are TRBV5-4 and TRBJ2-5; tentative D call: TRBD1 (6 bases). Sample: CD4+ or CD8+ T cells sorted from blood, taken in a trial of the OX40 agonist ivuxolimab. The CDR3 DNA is TGTGCCAGCAGCGGGGGCTTTAGGACAGAGACCCAGTACTTC. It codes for CASSGGFRTETQYF.